These 19 T cell receptor beta chains originate from one sample sequenced in a study of blood T cell repertoires in COVID-19. Method: immunoSEQ multiplex PCR; TCRdb's copy keeps in-frame clones and lacks some. The repertoire includes 70,000 or so clones, around nine tenths of them detected once, and roughly 13% sits in the top ten. Input material: peripheral blood. These receptors all come from a woman aged 60 to 75 with acute or convalescent COVID-19.

The chain joins TRBV6-5 to TRBJ2-1; D remains unclear. Germline V gene data show CDR1 as MNHEY and CDR2 as SVGAGI. With 6 bases removed from V and 3 bases from J, the gap between germline ends came to 12 bases. CDR3 length: 14 residues. The CDR3, as DNA: TGTGCCAGCAGCATAGGCGGAAACTACAATGAGCAGTTCTTC. This gives the protein CASSIGGNYNEQFF.

This clone was detected once. The V gene is TRBV7-6, the J gene TRBJ2-6; no clear D gene. There are 16 residues in the CDR3. Germline lookup yields CDR1 SGHVS and CDR2 FNYEAQ. V was cut by 0 bases and J by 0 bases, with 6 bases left in between. The CDR3 protein is CASSLAGLSGANVLTF. The CDR3 DNA follows: TGTGCCAGCAGCTTAGCTGGGCTCTCTGGGGCCAACGTCCTGACTTTC.

This clone was detected once. This chain uses TRBV7-6 with TRBJ1-1, with TRBD1 matching over 7 bases. Germline V lookup: CDR1 SGHVS, CDR2 FNYEAQ. J was trimmed by 3 bases and V by 5 bases; bases with no gene match: 6. CDR3 size: 14 residues. The chain's CDR3 is CASSPPQGDTEAFF. CDR3 in DNA: TGTGCCAGCAGCCCCCCTCAGGGGGACACTGAAGCTTTCTTT. Based on the CDR3 plus reference TRBV7-6 and TRBJ1-1, the full variable domain is GAGVSQSPRYKVTKRGQDVALRCDPISGHVSLYWYRQALGQGPEFLTYFNYEAQQDKSGLPNDRFSAERPEGSISTLTIQRTEQRDSAMYRCASSPPQGDTEAFFGQGTRLTVV.

The genes are TRBV6-5 and TRBJ2-3; D not certain. The V end was cut by 0 bases, the J end by 2 bases, with 6 bases between. Germline loops: CDR1 MNHEY, CDR2 SVGAGI. CDR3 size: 14 residues. Here the CDR3 reads CASSYSPLTDTQYF. CDR3 coding DNA: TGTGCCAGCAGTTACTCTCCCCTCACAGATACGCAGTATTTT.

The rearrangement joins TRBV27 to TRBJ1-6; 11 positions agree with TRBD1. Looked up from germline, CDR1 is MNHEY and CDR2 is SMNVEV (reference sequence). The CDR3 runs 17 residues. The V and J ends lost 5 bases and 3 bases, in that order; junction bases with no gene match: 6. The CDR3 spells CASSPDRGRYYNSPLHF. The DNA for the CDR3 is TGTGCCAGCAGTCCGGACAGGGGGCGATACTATAATTCACCCCTCCACTTT.

This clone was observed a handful of times. The V and J genes are TRBV19 and TRBJ1-5; D remains ambiguous. Trimming left V 6 bases short and J 0 bases short, with 6 bases between. CDR3 length: 13 amino acids. Germline V gene sequence: CDR1 LNHDA, CDR2 SQIVND (reference sequence). CDR3 DNA: TGTGCCAGTAGGAGGGATAGCAATCAGCCCCAGCATTTT. This translates into CASRRDSNQPQHF. Combining the CDR3 with reference TRBV19 and TRBJ1-5 gives the whole variable domain DGGITQSPKYLFRKEGQNVTLSCEQNLNHDAMYWYRQDPGQGLRLIYYSQIVNDFQKGDIAEGYSVSREKKESFPLTVTSAQKNPTAFYLCASRRDSNQPQHFGDGTRLSIL.

V is TRBV5-1 and J is TRBJ2-7, with 14 bases that match TRBD2. Germline V gene data show CDR1 as SGHRS and CDR2 as YFSETQ. The V and J ends lost 4 bases and 2 bases, in that order; junction bases with no gene match: 5. CDR3 size: 16 residues. CDR3 sequence reads: CASSPGLAGVTYEQYF. Here the CDR3 DNA reads TGCGCCAGCAGCCCGGGACTAGCGGGAGTCACCTACGAGCAGTACTTC.

The genes are TRBV6-4 and TRBJ2-7; 9 nucleotides match TRBD1. Per germline, CDR1 MRHNA and CDR2 SNTAGT. V lost 7 bases to trimming and J lost 6 bases; unmatched junction nucleotides: 7. There are 13 residues in the CDR3. The CDR3 spells CASTGTGWLEQYF. The CDR3 bases are TGTGCCAGCACCGGGACAGGGTGGCTCGAGCAGTACTTC.

This chain uses TRBV6-6 with TRBJ2-7; 11 nucleotides align to TRBD2. Germline CDR1 reads MNHNY; CDR2 reads SVGAGI (reference sequence). The CDR3 runs 16 residues. Unmatched junction bases numbered 8, after V lost 6 bases and J lost 1 base. The CDR3 region has the DNA TGTGCCAGCAGCCCTGCCACTAGCGGGGGTTCCTACGAGCAGTACTTC. Translating gives CASSPATSGGSYEQYF.

This sequence joins TRBV28 and TRBJ2-5; D possibly corresponds to TRBD2 (6 bases). CDR3 length equals 15 residues. The V and J ends lost 2 bases and 3 bases respectively, with 13 bases between them. Germline CDR1 and CDR2: MDHEN and SYDVKM. CDR3 sequence: CASSLGGGREETQYF. CDR3 sequence (DNA): TGTGCCAGCAGTTTAGGGGGAGGCCGCGAAGAGACCCAGTACTTC.

The chain uses TRBV6-6 and TRBJ2-2; TRBD1 matches 10 bases. V gave up 5 bases and J gave up 7 bases; unmatched junction bases: 10. The CDR3 spans 16 residues. The germline V gene has CDR1 MNHNY and CDR2 SVGAGI (reference sequence). This CDR3 reads CASSRGTGVTYGELFF. CDR3 coding DNA: TGTGCCAGCAGTAGGGGGACAGGGGTGACATACGGGGAGCTGTTTTTT.

The gene calls are TRBV5-5 and TRBJ1-4, with 8 bases fitting TRBD1. CDR1 SGHKS and CDR2 YYEKEE come from the germline V gene (reference sequence). The CDR3 is made up of 14 amino acids. The trim removed 4 bases at V and 8 bases at J, leaving 7 bases unmatched. The chain's CDR3 is CASSRTGILEKLFF. DNA for the CDR3: TGTGCCAGCAGCCGGACAGGGATTCTCGAAAAACTGTTTTTT.

The rearrangement uses TRBV5-1 and TRBJ2-2, with a possible D match to TRBD2 (6 bases). The CDR3 runs to 15 residues. The germline V and J ends were trimmed by 0 bases and 2 bases, with 8 bases remaining between them. CDR1 is SGHRS and CDR2 is YFSETQ in the germline V gene. Here the CDR3 reads CASSLVGLNTGELFF. CDR3 in DNA: TGCGCCAGCAGCTTGGTGGGACTCAACACCGGGGAGCTGTTTTTT.

The CDR3: CASSSPAGGHYGYTF. Written as DNA, the CDR3 is TGTGCCAGCAGTTCCCCGGCAGGGGGACACTATGGCTACACCTTC. The genes are TRBV27 and TRBJ1-2, with 7 bases lining up with TRBD1. The CDR3 is 15 amino acids. Per germline, CDR1 MNHEY and CDR2 SMNVEV (reference sequence). Losses at the gene ends were 4 bases for V and 3 bases for J; bases not matched to a gene: 8.

V usage is TRBV5-8 and J usage is TRBJ2-5; D is undetermined. The germline V and J ends were trimmed by 2 bases and 4 bases, with 9 bases remaining between them. This CDR3 has 13 amino acids. CDR1 is SGHTS, CDR2 YDEGEE, per germline. CDR3 nucleotide sequence: TGTGCCAGCAGCTTCTCCCGTAGAGAGACCCAGTACTTC. It translates to CASSFSRRETQYF.

The chain links TRBV20-1 to TRBJ1-6; D might be TRBD1 (6 bases). With 3 bases removed from V and 5 bases from J, the gap between germline ends came to 20 bases. CDR1 is DFQATT and CDR2 is SNEGSKA in the germline V gene (reference sequence). The CDR3 is made up of 17 amino acids. CDR3 protein: CSASNPRTARNNSPLHF. DNA for the CDR3: TGCAGTGCTAGTAATCCCCGGACAGCAAGGAATAATTCACCCCTCCACTTT.

The rearrangement uses TRBV24-1 and TRBJ2-5; TRBD2 matches 7 bases. The CDR3 has 15 amino acids. Germline V CDR1 and CDR2: KGHDR, SFDVKD. The V segment lost 1 base and the J segment 4 bases; nucleotides outside the gene matches: 5. The CDR3 bases are TGTGCCACCAGTGATTTTGGGATAGCGGGAGAGACCCAGTACTTC. It translates to CATSDFGIAGETQYF.

This sequence joins TRBV7-9 and TRBJ2-7; 7 bases align to TRBD1. The CDR3 length is 14 residues. Trimming took 4 bases from V and 4 from J; bases not matched to a gene: 7. Germline V gives CDR1 SEHNR, CDR2 FQNEAQ (reference sequence). The CDR3 sequence: CASSYGTASYEQYF. In DNA, the CDR3 is TGTGCCAGCAGCTACGGGACAGCGAGTTACGAGCAGTACTTC.

This chain uses TRBV5-1 with TRBJ1-4, with D perhaps matching TRBD1 (5 bases). Germline CDR1 and CDR2: SGHRS and YFSETQ. This CDR3 comprises 17 residues. Trimming took off 4 bases at V and 7 bases at J, with 23 bases between the two ends. As DNA, the CDR3 is TGCGCCAGCAGCGTGGGACTCAAACTCTCGGAGGGTGAAAAACTGTTTTTT. This codes for CASSVGLKLSEGEKLFF.